This T cell receptor (beta chain) was obtained from a study of blood T cells in healthy people across ages. Study-wide points: Without sorted subsets, naive and antigen-experienced compartments could not be conclusively compared.

This CDR3 has 12 amino acids. Germline values: CDR1 DFQATT, CDR2 SNEGSKA (reference sequence). V was cut by 8 bases and J by 4 bases, with 14 bases left in between. For the second PCR, which ran for about 6 to 11 cycles, a sample-barcoded 5' primer and a J-beta primer mix were used. TCRdb analysed the 5' RACE reads with MiXCR anew, one entry per CDR3 protein. The sample records over 750,000 distinct CDR3 sequences, about 25% being singletons. Remarks on this clonotype: Its antigen is undetermined.

The same sample was also studied in work on T cells of mothers and their children.

The receptor's source is a boy younger than 18 in good health. The chain employs TRBV20-1 and TRBJ2-5, with a weak D call TRBD2 (5 bases). Sequenced: blood. The CDR3 nucleotides are TGCAGTATAGAGGGTGGGAGAGAGACCCAGTACTTC. It codes for CSIEGGRETQYF.